The T cell receptor beta chain under discussion was sequenced for a study of shared clonotypes between healthy human individuals. Background on the study: Sampling drew on donors who were a couple of women and a few men aged 18 to 49. Three plates were used per donor for CD4 naive, three for CD4 memory, two for CD8 naive and one for CD8 memory. General study findings and limits: The rarefaction results pointed to incomplete sorted-subset sequencing despite large depth.

The donor cohort consisted entirely of Caucasian adults residing in Nashville, Tennessee. Clones were sequenced by immunoSEQ multiplex PCR, and TCRdb holds only the in-frame ones, with some missing. Among about 1.5 million clones listed, 98% were seen once. CDR3 length equals 14 residues. Germline V gene lookup returns CDR1 KGHSH and CDR2 LQKENI. V lost 2 bases, J lost 4 bases, and 8 bases lay in between. The table lists this clone with a count of one. The antigen is undetermined. This clonotype originated in a man aged 25 to 40 in good health. The chain recombines TRBV18 with TRBJ2-2; D is ambiguous. The material sequenced was naive CD4+ T cells sorted from blood. Sample subset: CD45RA+ positively selected. The CDR3 is CASSPMESTGELFF. The CDR3 DNA reads TGTGCCAGCTCACCAATGGAGAGCACCGGGGAGCTGTTTTTT.